This is a list of T cell receptor beta chains from one sample in a study of cytomegalovirus exposure and HLA in healthy donors. Produced via immunoSEQ multiplex PCR; TCRdb's table is partial and in-frame only. The data contain 55,000 to 70,000 clones, over 80% of them singletons. Material: PBMCs. The receptors shown here come from a man between 18 and 35 years old in good health and CMV-seronegative. Both conserved end residues are part of each CDR3. D genes are given only for firm matches. A clone size is listed for some rows: how often the clone was seen (once, few, many), or a class if it is expanded.

J,D,size,V,DNA,CDR3
TRBJ1-5,.,.,TRBV30,TGTGCCTGGCAATCGGAGGGCAATCAGCCCCAGCATTTT,CAWQSEGNQPQHF
TRBJ2-7,TRBD1,.,TRBV27,TGTGCCAGCAGGAGCTTCACCGGGACAGGGGAATGGGAGCAGTACTTC,CASRSFTGTGEWEQYF
TRBJ2-1,.,.,TRBV7-2,TGTGCCAGCAGTCCCCTAGCGCCCTCCTACAATGAGCAGTTCTTC,CASSPLAPSYNEQFF
TRBJ2-1,.,.,TRBV6-5,TGTGCCAGCAGGAGCACGGTAGAGTCGGGTAATGAGCAGTTCTTC,CASRSTVESGNEQFF
TRBJ2-7,TRBD1,once,TRBV19,TGTGCCAGTAGTACGTCGACAGGGGGTCACGAGCAGTACTTC,CASSTSTGGHEQYF
TRBJ2-3,.,.,TRBV29-1,TGCAGCGTTGCTACAACTACGAGCACAGATACGCAGTATTTT,CSVATTTSTDTQYF
TRBJ1-2,.,.,TRBV12-2,TGTGCAAGTCACTTATCCCCGACTAGGAATGGCTACACCTTC,CASHLSPTRNGYTF
TRBJ2-5,.,once,TRBV27,TGTGCCAGCGGACTGCGGGCCGTAGGAGAGACCCAGTACTTC,CASGLRAVGETQYF
TRBJ2-2,.,.,TRBV18,TGTGCCAGCTCACCGGGACATACCGGGGAGCTGTTTTTT,CASSPGHTGELFF
TRBJ2-1,.,.,TRBV30,TGTGCCTGGATGGGGCGCGACAATGAGCAGTTCTTC,CAWMGRDNEQFF
TRBJ2-1,TRBD2,few,TRBV5-4,TGTGCCAGCAGCCGGACTAGCGGCTCATACAATGAGCAGTTCTTC,CASSRTSGSYNEQFF